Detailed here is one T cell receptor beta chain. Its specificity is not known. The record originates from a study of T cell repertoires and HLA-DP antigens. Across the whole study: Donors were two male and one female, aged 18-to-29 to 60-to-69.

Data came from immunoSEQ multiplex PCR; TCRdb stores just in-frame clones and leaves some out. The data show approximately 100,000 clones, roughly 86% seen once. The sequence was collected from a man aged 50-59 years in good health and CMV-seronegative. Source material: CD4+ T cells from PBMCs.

The CDR3 DNA follows: TGCGCCAGCAGCTCCTCGACAGGGGCTGGGTCCAAAAACATTCAGTACTTC. Translated: CASSSSTGAGSKNIQYF. The rearrangement uses TRBV5-1 and TRBJ2-4, with 8 bases matching TRBD1. CDR1 is SGHRS, CDR2 YFSETQ, per germline. Trimming removed 3 bases from V and 2 bases from J; junction bases left unmatched: 10. This CDR3 has 17 amino acids.